These 27 T cell receptor beta chains came from one sample sequenced in a study of blood T cell repertoires in COVID-19. Repertoires were generated with immunoSEQ multiplex PCR, while TCRdb's copy carries only in-frame clones and drops some. Counted here are 150,000 to 200,000 clones, about nine tenths occurring once; the ten biggest clones make up roughly 3.5%. Material: peripheral blood. These receptors all come from a man aged 65 to 85 with acute or convalescent COVID-19.

This clone is a singleton in its sample. The chain is built from TRBV7-6 and TRBJ1-1, with D perhaps TRBD1 (6 bases). The CDR3 runs 15 residues. The germline V and J ends were trimmed by 4 bases and 0 bases, with 12 bases remaining between them. Germline CDR1 SGHVS, CDR2 FNYEAQ. CDR3 in DNA: TGTGCCAGCAGCTGGGGGGGGGCGATGAACACTGAAGCTTTCTTT. This translates into CASSWGGAMNTEAFF.

As DNA, the CDR3 is TGTGCCAACCAGATTAACTATGGCTACACCTTC. Its translation: CANQINYGYTF. V is TRBV10-3 and J is TRBJ1-2; D is unresolved. Trimming left V 10 bases short and J 1 base short, with 7 bases between. This CDR3 region has 11 residues. CDR1 is ENHRY and CDR2 is SYGVKD in the germline V gene.

The chain recombines TRBV11-2 with TRBJ2-1, with 10 bases fitting TRBD2. The V gene's germline CDR1 is SGHAT and CDR2 FQNNGV. This CDR3 contains 12 residues. V lost 4 bases, J lost 15 bases, and 6 bases stayed unmatched. The CDR3 loop reads CASSSSGSFMFF. The CDR3, as DNA: TGTGCCAGCAGCTCTAGCGGGAGCTTTATGTTCTTC.

The rearrangement joins TRBV27 to TRBJ1-1; tentatively, D is TRBD1 (5 bases). Germline V lookup: CDR1 MNHEY, CDR2 SMNVEV (reference sequence). The CDR3 is made up of 13 amino acids. V was shortened by 8 bases and J by 5 bases, with 15 bases between the two germline ends. CDR3 loop: CASGGGGITEAFF. CDR3 nucleotides: TGTGCCAGCGGCGGCGGGGGAATTACTGAAGCTTTCTTT.

The chain links TRBV10-3 to TRBJ1-3, with TRBD1 identical over 9 bases. The CDR3 runs 15 residues. Trimming removed 4 bases from V and 3 bases from J; junction bases left unmatched: 4. Per germline, CDR1 ENHRY and CDR2 SYGVKD. The CDR3 bases are TGTGCCATCAGTGTAAACAGGGGGCATGGAAACACCATATATTTT. Protein sequence: CAISVNRGHGNTIYF.

This sequence joins TRBV5-1 and TRBJ2-1, with D possibly being TRBD2 (5 bases). CDR1 is SGHRS and CDR2 is YFSETQ in the germline V gene. V was trimmed by 4 bases and J by 4 bases, leaving 15 bases between them. The length of the CDR3 is 15 residues. DNA for the CDR3: TGCGCCAGCAGCCCGCCCGCGGGCGGATACAATGAGCAGTTCTTC. Translating it yields CASSPPAGGYNEQFF.

This sequence joins TRBV18 and TRBJ2-1; possible D gene TRBD2, 5 bases. Germline CDR1 KGHSH, CDR2 LQKENI. V lost 6 bases, J lost 5 bases, and 17 bases lay in between. CDR3 length equals 15 residues. CDR3 sequence: CASSPGILRDNEQFF. CDR3 in DNA: TGTGCCAGCTCTCCCGGGATCCTCCGTGACAATGAGCAGTTCTTC.

CDR3 amino acids: CASSLSTSAETQYF. CDR3 DNA sequence: TGTGCCAGCAGTTTATCGACTAGTGCTGAGACCCAGTACTTC. The chain links TRBV27 to TRBJ2-5; D may be TRBD2 (6 bases). The length of the CDR3 is 14 residues. V lost 0 bases to trimming and J lost 5 bases, with 10 bases between them. Germline V gives CDR1 MNHEY, CDR2 SMNVEV (reference sequence).

This clone appeared a single time. This chain uses TRBV28 with TRBJ2-1, with TRBD1 matching over 12 bases. Trimming removed 2 bases from V and 10 bases from J; junction bases left unmatched: 9. The CDR3 contains 16 residues. Germline loops: CDR1 MDHEN, CDR2 SYDVKM. DNA of the CDR3: TGTGCCAGCAGTTTAGGGACAGGGGGCGATACTGCGGAGCAGTTCTTC. Amino acid sequence: CASSLGTGGDTAEQFF.

This chain connects TRBV5-5 to TRBJ1-2; TRBD1 matches 7 bases. The CDR3 runs 13 residues. Germline CDR1 is SGHKS and CDR2 is YYEKEE (reference sequence). V lost 7 bases to trimming and J lost 1 base; unmatched junction nucleotides: 4. In DNA form, the CDR3 reads TGTGCCAGCTATCCAGGGGGTAACTATGGCTACACCTTC. Residues: CASYPGGNYGYTF.

Points on this clone: A junction end diverges from the germline sequence, so it may reflect a read error. This chain links TRBV6-5 with TRBJ2-2, with D possibly TRBD1 on 6 matching bases. CDR3 length equals 11 residues. Germline CDR1 MNHEY, CDR2 SVGAGI. The CDR3 here is CAGRGGGELFF. As DNA, the CDR3 is TGTGCCGGCAGAGGGGGCGGGGAGCTGTTTTTT.

The chain employs TRBV5-6 and TRBJ1-2; the D is unclear. V gave up 2 bases and J gave up 6 bases, with 8 bases separating them. This CDR3 spans 12 amino acids. CDR1 and CDR2 (germline): SGHDT, YYEEEE. CDR3: CASSFRRDGYTF. The DNA for the CDR3 is TGTGCCAGCAGCTTCAGGCGAGATGGCTACACCTTC.

The chain has TRBV6-6 and TRBJ1-5, with 7 bases aligning to TRBD1. Germline V CDR1 and CDR2: MNHNY, SVGAGI (reference sequence). The CDR3 runs 15 residues. Trimming took 7 bases from V and 2 from J; bases not matched to a gene: 8. The CDR3 bases are TGTGCCAGCACCCAGGGGGGTTTTCGCAATCAGCCCCAGCATTTT. Protein product: CASTQGGFRNQPQHF.

This sequence joins TRBV5-1 and TRBJ1-1; 7 bases fit TRBD1. Trimming at V came to 0 bases and at J to 10 bases, leaving 6 bases not matched to a gene. CDR3 length: 13 residues. Germline CDR1 reads SGHRS; CDR2 reads YFSETQ. CDR3 coding DNA: TGCGCCAGCAGCTTGGACAGGGGAGGACTAGCTTTCTTT. This encodes CASSLDRGGLAFF.

The chain recombines TRBV2 with TRBJ2-7; TRBD1 matches 8 bases. Germline lookup yields CDR1 SNHLY and CDR2 FYNNEI. With V trimmed by 4 bases and J by 4 bases, 6 bases remained unmatched. The CDR3 is 14 residues long. CDR3 protein: CASSAWTGSYEQYF. The CDR3 nucleotides read TGTGCCAGCAGTGCCTGGACAGGGTCATACGAGCAGTACTTC.

The chain is built from TRBV7-2 and TRBJ2-3, with D perhaps matching TRBD1 (5 bases). Looked up from germline, CDR1 is SGHTA and CDR2 is FQGNSA. The CDR3 spans 14 residues. The germline V and J ends were trimmed by 0 bases and 2 bases, with 6 bases remaining between them. The CDR3 spells CASSLAGATDTQYF. CDR3 nucleotides: TGTGCCAGCAGCTTAGCAGGGGCCACAGATACGCAGTATTTT.

The chain uses TRBV7-2 and TRBJ2-7; 10 bases agree with TRBD2. The trim removed 4 bases at V and 4 bases at J, leaving 7 bases unmatched. The germline CDR1 and CDR2 sequences are SGHTA and FQGNSA. This CDR3 has 15 amino acids. Here the CDR3 reads CASSSSTSGVYEQYF. CDR3 sequence (DNA): TGTGCCAGCAGCTCATCAACTAGCGGGGTGTACGAGCAGTACTTC.

The chain employs TRBV13 and TRBJ2-1, with a possible D match to TRBD1 (6 bases). The CDR3 contains 12 residues. V was cut by 5 bases and J by 12 bases, with 14 bases left in between. CDR1 PRHDT and CDR2 FYEKMQ come from the germline V gene (reference sequence). The CDR3 reads CASSQGQTAQFF. The CDR3 nucleotides read TGTGCCAGCAGCCAAGGACAGACGGCGCAGTTCTTC.

The chain employs TRBV28 and TRBJ2-7, with D hard to call. Trimming stripped 3 bases from V and 2 bases from J, with 8 bases between. Germline V gives CDR1 MDHEN, CDR2 SYDVKM. The CDR3 has 13 amino acids. CDR3 residues: CASSFSTAYEQYF. CDR3 DNA sequence: TGTGCCAGCAGTTTTAGTACCGCCTACGAGCAGTACTTC. Filled out from reference TRBV28 and TRBJ2-7, the complete variable domain reads DVKVTQSSRYLVKRTGEKVFLECVQDMDHENMFWYRQDPGLGLRLIYFSYDVKMKEKGDIPEGYSVSREKKERFSLILESASTNQTSMYLCASSFSTAYEQYFGPGTRLTVT.

This clone has a single count. This rearrangement joins TRBV6-5 to TRBJ2-7; TRBD1 matches 8 bases. Unmatched junction bases numbered 5, after V lost 6 bases and J lost 4 bases. The CDR3 loop spans 13 amino acids. Germline V gene data show CDR1 as MNHEY and CDR2 as SVGAGI. CDR3 in DNA: TGTGCCAGCAGCCATAGACAGGGGTACGAGCAGTACTTC. The encoded protein is CASSHRQGYEQYF.

The chain is built from TRBV4-3 and TRBJ1-4, with no clear D. Trimming pared 1 base from V and 8 bases from J, leaving 17 bases between. Germline lookup yields CDR1 LGHNA and CDR2 YSLEER. The CDR3 has 16 amino acids. This CDR3 is CASSQVLTGMSEKLFF. CDR3 bases: TGCGCCAGCAGCCAAGTCCTGACGGGAATGAGCGAAAAACTGTTTTTT.

This clone was recorded only once. This sequence joins TRBV7-9 and TRBJ2-5, with a possible D match to TRBD1 (6 bases). The CDR3 extends over 13 amino acids. Trimming shortened V by 3 bases and J by 3 bases, and 8 bases separated the two germline ends. Germline V CDR1 and CDR2: SEHNR, FQNEAQ (reference sequence). The CDR3 DNA reads as TGTGCCAGCAGCTTTAACAGGGAAGAGACCCAGTACTTC. Amino acids: CASSFNREETQYF.

V gene TRBV6-5 combines with J gene TRBJ1-4; D is uncertain. This CDR3 comprises 13 residues. The V end lost 9 bases, the J end lost 4 bases, and 12 bases lay between the germline ends. Germline values: CDR1 MNHEY, CDR2 SVGAGI. DNA for the CDR3: TGTGCCAGTTTGGAGGGATTTAATGAAAAACTGTTTTTT. Its translation: CASLEGFNEKLFF.

This chain uses TRBV18 with TRBJ2-7; D is undetermined. The germline V gene encodes CDR1 KGHSH and CDR2 LQKENI. With 4 bases removed from V and 2 bases from J, the gap between germline ends came to 12 bases. The CDR3 sequence is 14 residues long. CDR3: CASSLWQAPYEQYF. The CDR3 region has the DNA TGTGCCAGCTCACTCTGGCAGGCCCCCTACGAGCAGTACTTC.

This sequence joins TRBV3-1 (or the pseudogene TRBV3-2) and TRBJ2-3, with TRBD1 identical over 8 bases. The CDR3 contains 16 residues. Trimming at V came to 3 bases and at J to 1 base, leaving 6 bases not matched to a gene. The germline CDR1 and CDR2 sequences are LGHDT and YNNKEL (reference sequence). CDR3 sequence: CASSQGSQGGTDTQYF. As DNA, the CDR3 is TGTGCCAGCAGCCAGGGTTCACAGGGGGGCACAGATACGCAGTATTTT.

V gene TRBV10-3 combines with J gene TRBJ2-6; TRBD2 aligns across 7 bases. In germline, CDR1 is ENHRY, CDR2 SYGVKD. V gave up 8 bases and J gave up 3 bases; unmatched junction bases: 10. The CDR3 covers 16 residues. DNA of the CDR3: TGTGCCATCTGTGGGGGAGGGGTTGGTGGGGCCAACGTCCTGACTTTC. Its translation: CAICGGGVGGANVLTF.

V and J are TRBV11-1 and TRBJ2-7; possibly TRBD2 for D (5 bases). Germline V gene lookup returns CDR1 SGHAT and CDR2 FQDESV (reference sequence). This CDR3 region has 13 residues. With 4 bases removed from V and 3 bases from J, the gap between germline ends came to 10 bases. Written as DNA, the CDR3 is TGTGCCAGCAGCTCCGGACTCCGCTACGAGCAGTACTTC. This gives the protein CASSSGLRYEQYF.